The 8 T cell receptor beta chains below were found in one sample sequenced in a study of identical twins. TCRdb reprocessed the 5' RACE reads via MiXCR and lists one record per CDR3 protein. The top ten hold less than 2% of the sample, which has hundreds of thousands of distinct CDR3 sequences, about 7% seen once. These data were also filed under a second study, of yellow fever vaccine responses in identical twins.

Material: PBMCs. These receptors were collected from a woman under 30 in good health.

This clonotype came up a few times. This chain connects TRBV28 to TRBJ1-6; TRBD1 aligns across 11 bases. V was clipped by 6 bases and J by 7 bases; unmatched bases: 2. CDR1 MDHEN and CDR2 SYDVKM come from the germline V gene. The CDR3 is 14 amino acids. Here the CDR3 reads CASRRTGGNSPLHF. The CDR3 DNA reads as TGTGCCAGCAGACGGACAGGGGGCAATTCACCCCTCCACTTT.

CDR3 sequence: CASSLGGQGSQPQHF. The CDR3 DNA is TGCGCCAGCAGCTTGGGGGGACAGGGAAGTCAGCCCCAGCATTTT. This chain joins TRBV5-1 and TRBJ1-5, with 9 positions matching TRBD1. Germline V gene sequence: CDR1 SGHRS, CDR2 YFSETQ. This CDR3 region has 15 residues. Trimming cost V 0 bases and J 6 bases; bases outside gene matches: 4.

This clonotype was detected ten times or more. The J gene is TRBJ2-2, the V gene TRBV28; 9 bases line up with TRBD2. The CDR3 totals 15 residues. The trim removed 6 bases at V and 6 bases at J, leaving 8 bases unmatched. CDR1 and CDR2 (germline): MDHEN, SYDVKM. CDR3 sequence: CASSRAGGPAGELFF. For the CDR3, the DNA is TGTGCCAGCAGCCGCGCGGGGGGGCCGGCCGGGGAGCTGTTTTTT.

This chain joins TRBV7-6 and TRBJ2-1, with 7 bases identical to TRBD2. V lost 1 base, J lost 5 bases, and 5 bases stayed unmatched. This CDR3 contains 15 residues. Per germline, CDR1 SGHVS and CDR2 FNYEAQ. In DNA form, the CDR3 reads TGTGCCAGCAGCTTAGTGGGGGGGGGAAACAATGAGCAGTTCTTC. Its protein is CASSLVGGGNNEQFF.

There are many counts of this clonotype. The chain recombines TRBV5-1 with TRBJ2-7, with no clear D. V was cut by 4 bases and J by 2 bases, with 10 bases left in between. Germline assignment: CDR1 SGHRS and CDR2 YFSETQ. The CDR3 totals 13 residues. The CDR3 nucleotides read TGCGCCAGCAGCGTAGGATATACCTACGAGCAGTACTTC. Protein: CASSVGYTYEQYF.

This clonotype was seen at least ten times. The CDR3, as DNA: TGCGCCAGCAACCCCCAAGGGGGCGCCGACTATGGCTACACCTTC. Its translation: CASNPQGGADYGYTF. The rearrangement uses TRBV5-1 and TRBJ1-2; TRBD1 agrees at 7 bases. With 6 bases clipped from V and 3 bases from J, the junction kept 11 bases outside the gene matches. Germline V CDR1 and CDR2: SGHRS, YFSETQ. The CDR3 is made up of 15 amino acids.

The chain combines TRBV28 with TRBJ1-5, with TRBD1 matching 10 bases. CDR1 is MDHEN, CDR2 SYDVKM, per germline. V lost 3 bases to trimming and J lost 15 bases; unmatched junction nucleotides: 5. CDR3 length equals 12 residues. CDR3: CASSLGQGFLHF. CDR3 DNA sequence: TGTGCCAGCAGTTTGGGACAGGGGTTTTTGCATTTT.

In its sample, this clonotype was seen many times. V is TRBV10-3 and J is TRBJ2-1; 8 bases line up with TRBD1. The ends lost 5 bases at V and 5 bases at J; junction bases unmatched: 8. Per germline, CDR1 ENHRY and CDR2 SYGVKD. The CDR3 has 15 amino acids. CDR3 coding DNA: TGTGCCATCAGTCCCTCCGGGACAGGAAACAATGAGCAGTTCTTC. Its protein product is CAISPSGTGNNEQFF.